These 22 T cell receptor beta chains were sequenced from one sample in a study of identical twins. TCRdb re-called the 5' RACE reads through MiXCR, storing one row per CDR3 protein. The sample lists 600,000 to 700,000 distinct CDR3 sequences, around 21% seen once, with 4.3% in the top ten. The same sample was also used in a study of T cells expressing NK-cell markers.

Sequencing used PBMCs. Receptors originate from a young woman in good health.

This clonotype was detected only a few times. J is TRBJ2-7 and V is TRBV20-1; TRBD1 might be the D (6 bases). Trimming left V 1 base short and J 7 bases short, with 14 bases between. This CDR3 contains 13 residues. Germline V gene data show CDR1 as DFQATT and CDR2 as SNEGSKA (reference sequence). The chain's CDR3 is CSARGQGLGEQYF. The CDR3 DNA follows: TGCAGTGCTAGAGGCCAGGGGTTAGGTGAGCAGTACTTC.

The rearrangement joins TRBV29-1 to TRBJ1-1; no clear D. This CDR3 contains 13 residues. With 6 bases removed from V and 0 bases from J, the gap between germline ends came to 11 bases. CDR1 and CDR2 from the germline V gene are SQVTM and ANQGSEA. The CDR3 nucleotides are TGCAGCGTACCCTTCCCATTGAACACTGAAGCTTTCTTT. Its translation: CSVPFPLNTEAFF.

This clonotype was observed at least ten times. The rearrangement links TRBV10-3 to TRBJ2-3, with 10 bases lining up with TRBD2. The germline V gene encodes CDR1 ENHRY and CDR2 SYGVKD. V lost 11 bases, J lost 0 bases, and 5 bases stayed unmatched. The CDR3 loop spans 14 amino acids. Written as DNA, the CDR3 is TGTGCCGTTGGACTAGCGGTTAGCACAGATACGCAGTATTTT. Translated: CAVGLAVSTDTQYF.

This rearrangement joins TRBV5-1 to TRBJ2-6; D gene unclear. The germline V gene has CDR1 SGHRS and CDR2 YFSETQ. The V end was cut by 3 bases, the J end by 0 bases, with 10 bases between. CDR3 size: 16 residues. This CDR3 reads CASSSRPLSGANVLTF. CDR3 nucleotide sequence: TGCGCCAGCAGCTCCAGGCCTCTCTCTGGGGCCAACGTCCTGACTTTC. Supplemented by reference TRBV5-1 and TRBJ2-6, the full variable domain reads KAGVTQTPRYLIKTRGQQVTLSCSPISGHRSVSWYQQTPGQGLQFLFEYFSETQRNKGNFPGRFSGRQFSNSRSEMNVSTLELGDSALYLCASSSRPLSGANVLTFGAGSRLTVL.

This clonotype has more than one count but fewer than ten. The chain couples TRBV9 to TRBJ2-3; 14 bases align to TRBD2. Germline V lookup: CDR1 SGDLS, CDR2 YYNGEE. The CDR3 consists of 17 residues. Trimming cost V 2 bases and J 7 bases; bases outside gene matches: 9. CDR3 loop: CASSVLHGTSGSYTQYF. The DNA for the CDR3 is TGTGCCAGCAGCGTCCTTCACGGGACTAGCGGGAGTTATACGCAGTATTTT.

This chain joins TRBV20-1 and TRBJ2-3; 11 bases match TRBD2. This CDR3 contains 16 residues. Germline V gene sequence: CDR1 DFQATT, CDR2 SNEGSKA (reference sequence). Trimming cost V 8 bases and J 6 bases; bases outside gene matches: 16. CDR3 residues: CSSNRGSIAGGDTQYF. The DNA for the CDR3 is TGCAGTTCAAACAGGGGGTCCATAGCGGGAGGGGATACGCAGTATTTT.

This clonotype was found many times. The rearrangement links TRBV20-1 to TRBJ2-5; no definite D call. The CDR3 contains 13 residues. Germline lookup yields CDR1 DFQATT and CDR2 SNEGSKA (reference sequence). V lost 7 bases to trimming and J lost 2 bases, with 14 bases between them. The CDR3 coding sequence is TGCAGTGGAGTAGGTCCACATCAAGAGACCCAGTACTTC. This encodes CSGVGPHQETQYF.

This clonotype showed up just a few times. CDR3 in amino acids: CAISDPDPNRAFF. The CDR3 DNA reads TGTGCCATCAGTGATCCGGACCCAAACCGAGCTTTCTTT. V usage is TRBV10-3 and J usage is TRBJ1-1; D not resolved. With 3 bases removed from V and 10 bases from J, the gap between germline ends came to 15 bases. The CDR3 length is 13 residues. Germline V gene lookup returns CDR1 ENHRY and CDR2 SYGVKD.

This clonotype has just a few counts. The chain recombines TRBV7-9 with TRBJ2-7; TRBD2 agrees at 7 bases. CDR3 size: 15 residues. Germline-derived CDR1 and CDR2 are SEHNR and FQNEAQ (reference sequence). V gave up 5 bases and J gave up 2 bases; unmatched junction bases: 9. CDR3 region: CASSPTSVLPYEQYF. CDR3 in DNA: TGTGCCAGCAGCCCAACTAGCGTACTTCCCTACGAGCAGTACTTC.

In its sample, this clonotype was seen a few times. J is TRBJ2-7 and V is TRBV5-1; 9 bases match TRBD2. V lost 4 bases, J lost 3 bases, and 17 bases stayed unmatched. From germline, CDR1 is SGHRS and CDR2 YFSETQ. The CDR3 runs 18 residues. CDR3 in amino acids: CASSGASGKGQSLYEQYF. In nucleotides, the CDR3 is TGCGCCAGCAGCGGAGCTAGCGGGAAAGGGCAGAGCCTCTACGAGCAGTACTTC.

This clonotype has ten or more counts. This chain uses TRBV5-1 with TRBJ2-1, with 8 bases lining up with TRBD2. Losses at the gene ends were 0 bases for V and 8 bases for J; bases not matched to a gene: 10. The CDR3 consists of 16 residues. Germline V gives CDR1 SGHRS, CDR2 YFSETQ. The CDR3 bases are TGCGCCAGCAGCTTGGATGTAGGGACTAGAAGTTATGAGCAGTTCTTC. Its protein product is CASSLDVGTRSYEQFF.

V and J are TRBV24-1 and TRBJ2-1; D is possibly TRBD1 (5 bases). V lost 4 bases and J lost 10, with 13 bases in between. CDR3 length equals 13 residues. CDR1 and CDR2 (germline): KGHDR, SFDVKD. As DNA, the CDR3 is TGTGCCACCAGTGACCTGGGGCGGCGCGAGCAGTTCTTC. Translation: CATSDLGRREQFF.

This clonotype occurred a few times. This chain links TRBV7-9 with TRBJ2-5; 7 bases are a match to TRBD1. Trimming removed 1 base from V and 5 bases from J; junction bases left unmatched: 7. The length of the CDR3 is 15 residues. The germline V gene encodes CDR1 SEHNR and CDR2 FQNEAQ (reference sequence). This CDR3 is CASSLDRGGQETQYF. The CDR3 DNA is TGTGCCAGCAGCTTAGACAGGGGCGGACAGGAGACCCAGTACTTC.

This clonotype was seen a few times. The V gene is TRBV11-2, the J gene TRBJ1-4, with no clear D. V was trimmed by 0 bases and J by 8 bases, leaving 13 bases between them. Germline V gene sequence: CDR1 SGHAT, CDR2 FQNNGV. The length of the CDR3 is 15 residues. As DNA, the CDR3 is TGTGCCAGCAGCTTAGAGACGGTACCCTCCGAAAAACTGTTTTTT. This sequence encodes CASSLETVPSEKLFF.

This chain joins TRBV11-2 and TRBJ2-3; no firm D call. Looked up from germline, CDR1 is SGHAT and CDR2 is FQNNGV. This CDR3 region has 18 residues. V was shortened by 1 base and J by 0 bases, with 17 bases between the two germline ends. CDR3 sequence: CASSLVLHLPPSTDTQYF. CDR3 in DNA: TGTGCCAGCAGCTTAGTACTTCACCTTCCTCCTAGCACAGATACGCAGTATTTT.

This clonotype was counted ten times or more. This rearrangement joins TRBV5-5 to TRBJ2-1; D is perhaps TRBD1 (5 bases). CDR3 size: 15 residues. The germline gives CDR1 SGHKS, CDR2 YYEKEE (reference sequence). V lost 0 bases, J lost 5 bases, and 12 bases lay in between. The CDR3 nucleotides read TGTGCCAGCAGCTTGGTGTTCGGACACAACAATGAGCAGTTCTTC. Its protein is CASSLVFGHNNEQFF.

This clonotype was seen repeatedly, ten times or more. The CDR3: CAISDVSENTGELFF. The CDR3 DNA sequence: TGTGCCATCAGTGACGTCTCGGAAAACACCGGGGAGCTGTTTTTT. The chain links TRBV10-3 to TRBJ2-2; D ambiguous. This CDR3 has 15 residues. Per the germline V gene, CDR1 is ENHRY and CDR2 is SYGVKD. The V end was cut by 3 bases, the J end by 2 bases, with 10 bases between.

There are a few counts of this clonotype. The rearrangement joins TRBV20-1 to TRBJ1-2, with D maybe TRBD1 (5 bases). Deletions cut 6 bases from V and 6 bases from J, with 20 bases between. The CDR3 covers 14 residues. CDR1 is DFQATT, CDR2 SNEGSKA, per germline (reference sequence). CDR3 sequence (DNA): TGCAGTGCCCCTGGGGGTAATCGAACCCATGGCTACACCTTC. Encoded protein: CSAPGGNRTHGYTF.

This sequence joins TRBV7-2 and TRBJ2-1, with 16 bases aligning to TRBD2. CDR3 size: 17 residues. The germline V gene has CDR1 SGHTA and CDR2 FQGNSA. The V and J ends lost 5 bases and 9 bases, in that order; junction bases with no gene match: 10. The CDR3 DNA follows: TGTGCCAGCAGCCCGGGACTAGCGGGGGGGCCCGCGCCTGAGCAGTTCTTC. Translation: CASSPGLAGGPAPEQFF.

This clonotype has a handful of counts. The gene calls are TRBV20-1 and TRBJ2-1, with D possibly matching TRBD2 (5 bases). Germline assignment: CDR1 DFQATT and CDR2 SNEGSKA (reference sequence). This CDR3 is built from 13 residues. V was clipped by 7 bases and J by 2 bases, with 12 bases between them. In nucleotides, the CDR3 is TGCAGTGGGCGGTCTAGCCCCTACAATGAGCAGTTCTTC. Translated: CSGRSSPYNEQFF.

CDR3 nucleotide sequence: TGTGCCAGCAGCGTAGGCCCAGGGGGCGGGGAGACCCAGTACTTC. Its translation: CASSVGPGGGETQYF. The rearrangement links TRBV9 to TRBJ2-5; 8 bases map to TRBD1. Germline V CDR1 and CDR2: SGDLS, YYNGEE. Trimming at V came to 0 bases and at J to 5 bases, leaving 6 bases not matched to a gene. CDR3 length equals 15 residues.

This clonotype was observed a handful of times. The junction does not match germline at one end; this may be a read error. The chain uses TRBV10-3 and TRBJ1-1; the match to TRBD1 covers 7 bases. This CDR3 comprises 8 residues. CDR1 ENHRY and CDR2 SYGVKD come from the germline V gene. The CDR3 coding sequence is TGTGCCATGCAACAGACAGGGTTT. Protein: CAMQQTGF.